The 24 T cell receptor beta chains in this list originate from one sample, sequenced in a study of OX40 agonist ivuxolimab in advanced cancers. Some clones are missing from TCRdb's copy, which holds only in-frame ones; the method was immunoSEQ multiplex PCR. This table has around 45,000 clones, roughly 82% appearing once. Sequencing used CD4+ or CD8+ T cells sorted from blood, obtained in a trial of the OX40 agonist ivuxolimab. Receptors were obtained from an adult with an advanced solid tumor such as melanoma, head and neck, liver or kidney cancer.

This chain connects TRBV9 to TRBJ2-2; possibly TRBD2 for D (6 bases). V was shortened by 4 bases and J by 3 bases, with 13 bases between the two germline ends. The CDR3 contains 15 residues. In germline, CDR1 is SGDLS, CDR2 YYNGEE. The CDR3, as DNA: TGTGCCAGCAGCCCCCCGGGGGTGGACACCGGGGAGCTGTTTTTT. It translates to CASSPPGVDTGELFF.

The CDR3 loop reads CSVEGGSVKNIQYF. In DNA form, the CDR3 reads TGCAGCGTCGAGGGCGGGAGCGTCAAAAACATTCAGTACTTC. The rearrangement links TRBV29-1 to TRBJ2-4; 7 bases are shared with TRBD2. V lost 6 bases to trimming and J lost 3 bases; unmatched junction nucleotides: 8. The V gene's germline CDR1 is SQVTM and CDR2 ANQGSEA. The CDR3 is made up of 14 amino acids. The complete variable domain, with remaining parts taken from reference TRBV29-1 and TRBJ2-4, reads SAVISQKPSRDICQRGTSLTIQCQVDSQVTMMFWYRQQPGQSLTLIATANQGSEATYESGFVIDKFPISRPNLTFSTLTVSNMSPEDSSIYLCSVEGGSVKNIQYFGAGTRLSVL.

The V and J genes are TRBV2 and TRBJ1-4; D is undetermined. The length of the CDR3 is 12 residues. Germline lookup yields CDR1 SNHLY and CDR2 FYNNEI. V was pared by 3 bases and J by 5 bases, with 4 bases between. CDR3 DNA: TGTGCCAGCAGTGACAGGAATGAAAAACTGTTTTTT. This sequence encodes CASSDRNEKLFF. The whole variable domain, remainder taken from reference TRBV2 and TRBJ1-4, is EPEVTQTPSHQVTQMGQEVILRCVPISNHLYFYWYRQILGQKVEFLVSFYNNEISEKSEIFDDQFSVERPDGSNFTLKIRSTKLEDSAMYFCASSDRNEKLFFGSGTQLSVL.

This chain joins TRBV19 and TRBJ1-4; weak D call: TRBD1 (5 bases). Germline loops: CDR1 LNHDA, CDR2 SQIVND (reference sequence). The CDR3 has 15 residues. V shed 6 bases and J shed 8 bases, with 19 bases lying between them. The CDR3 nucleotides are TGTGCCAGTAGGGGGTGGGACTTCTCAGAGGAAAAACTGTTTTTT. Protein: CASRGWDFSEEKLFF.

This chain links TRBV30 with TRBJ1-4; no clear D. CDR3 size: 15 residues. Germline CDR1 is GTSNPN and CDR2 is SVGIG (reference sequence). V was cut by 0 bases and J by 0 bases, with 8 bases left in between. The CDR3 bases are TGTGCCTGGAGTGTACCCGTTCCAACTAATGAAAAACTGTTTTTT. Protein product: CAWSVPVPTNEKLFF. Full variable domain (missing parts from reference TRBV30 and TRBJ1-4): SQTIHQWPATLVQPVGSPLSLECTVEGTSNPNLYWYRQAAGRGLQLLFYSVGIGQISSEVPQNLSASRPQDRQFILSSKKLLLSDSGFYLCAWSVPVPTNEKLFFGSGTQLSVL.

V is TRBV19 and J is TRBJ1-5; 8 positions match TRBD1. The CDR3 extends over 16 amino acids. Germline CDR1 and CDR2: LNHDA and SQIVND (reference sequence). J gave up 4 bases and V 3 bases, and 8 bases lay outside the gene matches. The DNA of the CDR3 is TGTGCCAGTAGTATCCCTCGGGGGACAGGTAATCAGCCCCAGCATTTT. It codes for CASSIPRGTGNQPQHF. The full variable domain, with the rest looked up from reference TRBV19 and TRBJ1-5, is DGGITQSPKYLFRKEGQNVTLSCEQNLNHDAMYWYRQDPGQGLRLIYYSQIVNDFQKGDIAEGYSVSREKKESFPLTVTSAQKNPTAFYLCASSIPRGTGNQPQHFGDGTRLSIL.

This chain links TRBV19 with TRBJ2-2; D call uncertain. The CDR3 has 14 residues. The V end was cut by 3 bases, the J end by 2 bases, with 7 bases between. CDR1 and CDR2 (germline): LNHDA, SQIVND (reference sequence). The CDR3 DNA follows: TGTGCCAGTAGTATCAAACAAAACACCGGGGAGCTGTTTTTT. Translating it yields CASSIKQNTGELFF.

The chain links TRBV29-1 to TRBJ2-1, with 7 bases lining up with TRBD2. The CDR3 totals 13 residues. The J segment lost 5 bases and the V segment lost 6 bases, leaving 7 bases of the junction unmatched. Germline V CDR1 and CDR2: SQVTM, ANQGSEA. The CDR3 nucleotides read TGCAGCGTCCGTAGGACTAGGGACAATGAGCAGTTCTTC. It encodes CSVRRTRDNEQFF.

The V gene is TRBV19, the J gene TRBJ2-1; 7 bases align to TRBD2. Germline V gene sequence: CDR1 LNHDA, CDR2 SQIVND (reference sequence). Trimming cost V 0 bases and J 14 bases; bases outside gene matches: 4. The CDR3 contains 12 residues. CDR3 loop: CASSIERGLEFF. The CDR3, as DNA: TGTGCCAGTAGTATAGAGCGGGGGTTAGAGTTCTTC. The full variable domain, rest sourced from reference TRBV19 and TRBJ2-1, is DGGITQSPKYLFRKEGQNVTLSCEQNLNHDAMYWYRQDPGQGLRLIYYSQIVNDFQKGDIAEGYSVSREKKESFPLTVTSAQKNPTAFYLCASSIERGLEFFGPGTRLTVL.

The gene calls are TRBV9 and TRBJ2-2; tentatively, D is TRBD2 (5 bases). The CDR3 runs to 15 residues. In germline, CDR1 is SGDLS, CDR2 YYNGEE. With 0 bases removed from V and 6 bases from J, the gap between germline ends came to 12 bases. The CDR3 DNA is TGTGCCAGCAGCGTAGCCTCGAGAGGGCCCGGGGAGCTGTTTTTT. Encoded protein: CASSVASRGPGELFF. Variable domain in full (rest from reference TRBV9 and TRBJ2-2): DSGVTQTPKHLITATGQRVTLRCSPRSGDLSVYWYQQSLDQGLQFLIQYYNGEERAKGNILERFSAQQFPDLHSELNLSSLELGDSALYFCASSVASRGPGELFFGEGSRLTVL.

V usage is TRBV19 and J usage is TRBJ2-1; 7 nucleotides match TRBD2. Germline trimming cut 7 bases from V and 8 bases from J; bases unmatched to any gene: 11. CDR3 length: 14 residues. The V gene's germline CDR1 is LNHDA and CDR2 SQIVND (reference sequence). CDR3 in DNA: TGTGCCAGTAACTGGGGGAAGGGAGGGCATGAGCAGTTCTTC. Translated, it gives CASNWGKGGHEQFF.

The genes are TRBV11-1 and TRBJ2-1; the match to TRBD1 covers 7 bases. Looked up from germline, CDR1 is SGHAT and CDR2 is FQDESV (reference sequence). J gave up 10 bases and V 1 base, and 7 bases lay outside the gene matches. The CDR3 is 14 amino acids. CDR3 residues: CASSLGQGSNEQFF. The CDR3 DNA is TGTGCCAGCAGCTTAGGACAGGGTTCGAACGAGCAGTTCTTC.

This chain joins TRBV6-6 and TRBJ1-4, with D perhaps TRBD1 (5 bases). This CDR3 has 14 residues. Trimming took 2 bases from V and 6 from J, leaving 10 bases between them. Germline CDR1 MNHNY, CDR2 SVGAGI (reference sequence). The CDR3 nucleotides read TGTGCCAGCAGTTACGGCGGGGGGTATGAAAAACTGTTTTTT. This codes for CASSYGGGYEKLFF.

This sequence joins TRBV7-8 and TRBJ2-7, with D hard to call. V lost 4 bases and J 2 bases, leaving 12 bases between the germline ends. Per the germline V gene, CDR1 is SGHVS and CDR2 is FQNEAQ. The CDR3 consists of 14 residues. In nucleotides, the CDR3 is TGTGCCAGCAGCTCAAGTGTTTCCGCCTACGAGCAGTACTTC. Translated: CASSSSVSAYEQYF.

This chain joins TRBV4-1 and TRBJ1-1; D is unclear. V shed 3 bases and J shed 4 bases, with 15 bases lying between them. The CDR3 has 15 amino acids. Germline CDR1 MGHRA, CDR2 YSYEKL. The CDR3 is CASSQGSNPGTEAFF. The CDR3 bases are TGCGCCAGCAGCCAGGGGTCCAACCCGGGCACTGAAGCTTTCTTT.

This clone has a single count. The chain uses TRBV6-6 and TRBJ2-5; 11 nucleotides agree with TRBD2. From germline, CDR1 is MNHNY and CDR2 SVGAGI (reference sequence). Losses at the gene ends were 5 bases for V and 5 bases for J; bases not matched to a gene: 10. CDR3 length equals 16 residues. The chain's CDR3 is CASSLGALAGVETQYF. Here the CDR3 DNA reads TGTGCCAGCAGTCTTGGGGCACTAGCGGGAGTGGAGACCCAGTACTTC.

The rearrangement uses TRBV2 and TRBJ2-1; 8 nucleotides line up with TRBD2. V trimming: 3 bases; J trimming: 7 bases; junction bases outside the gene matches: 14. The germline gives CDR1 SNHLY, CDR2 FYNNEI. The CDR3 spans 17 residues. The CDR3 nucleotides are TGTGCCAGCAGTGACTCCTATAGCGGGGAAACATTAAATGAGCAGTTCTTC. It is translated as CASSDSYSGETLNEQFF. The full variable domain, its missing parts supplied by reference TRBV2 and TRBJ2-1, is EPEVTQTPSHQVTQMGQEVILRCVPISNHLYFYWYRQILGQKVEFLVSFYNNEISEKSEIFDDQFSVERPDGSNFTLKIRSTKLEDSAMYFCASSDSYSGETLNEQFFGPGTRLTVL.

Relative to its sample, this clone is medium-sized. The rearrangement joins TRBV6-5 to TRBJ1-2, with 7 bases matching TRBD1. Germline assignment: CDR1 MNHEY and CDR2 SVGAGI. CDR3 length: 15 amino acids. V lost 2 bases to trimming and J lost 8 bases; unmatched junction nucleotides: 11. CDR3 sequence: CASSYRDRFHRGYTF. CDR3 sequence (DNA): TGTGCCAGCAGTTACAGGGACAGATTCCATCGGGGCTACACCTTC.

The rearrangement uses TRBV27 and TRBJ2-3; D may be TRBD1 (5 bases). The CDR3 runs to 16 residues. Trimming took 1 base from V and 4 from J, leaving 15 bases between them. Germline values: CDR1 MNHEY, CDR2 SMNVEV (reference sequence). CDR3 DNA: TGTGCCAGCAGTTTATTGTCAGGGTTGGTGCCAGATACGCAGTATTTT. This encodes CASSLLSGLVPDTQYF.

The rearrangement links TRBV7-6 to TRBJ2-2, with a possible D match to TRBD1 (6 bases). The CDR3 is 17 residues long. Germline V gives CDR1 SGHVS, CDR2 FNYEAQ. V was cut by 5 bases and J by 1 base, with 17 bases left in between. CDR3 region: CASSPKGVVGNTGELFF. In DNA, the CDR3 is TGTGCCAGCAGCCCCAAGGGGGTGGTCGGGAACACCGGGGAGCTGTTTTTT.

The V call is TRBV7-3, the J call TRBJ2-7, with D unclear. CDR3 length equals 12 residues. The germline V gene encodes CDR1 SGHTA and CDR2 FQGTGA. V was clipped by 2 bases and J by 7 bases, with 9 bases between them. CDR3 sequence: CASSLALWEQYF. In DNA form, the CDR3 reads TGTGCCAGCAGCTTAGCCCTTTGGGAGCAGTACTTC.

The rearrangement links TRBV7-2 to TRBJ1-1; a possible D gene is TRBD1 (5 bases). The V gene lost 5 bases and the J gene lost 8 bases, with 15 bases spanning the gap. Germline V lookup: CDR1 SGHTA, CDR2 FQGNSA. The length of the CDR3 is 13 residues. In DNA, the CDR3 is TGTGCCAGCAGCCCCGGACATCCTACAGAAGCTTTCTTT. Amino acids: CASSPGHPTEAFF.

This rearrangement joins TRBV27 to TRBJ1-3; D call uncertain. The V and J ends lost 4 bases and 6 bases respectively, with 19 bases between them. There are 16 residues in the CDR3. Germline V CDR1 and CDR2: MNHEY, SMNVEV (reference sequence). CDR3 DNA sequence: TGTGCCAGCAGTTCCACCCTTCGAGAGTGTATAAACACCATATATTTT. Its translation: CASSSTLRECINTIYF.

This rearrangement joins TRBV5-8 to TRBJ1-4; a possible D gene is TRBD1 (5 bases). CDR3 size: 15 residues. V was trimmed by 1 base and J by 4 bases, leaving 11 bases between them. In germline, CDR1 is SGHTS, CDR2 YDEGEE. CDR3: CASSLQGTGNEKLFF. CDR3 sequence (DNA): TGTGCCAGCAGCTTGCAGGGTACGGGTAATGAAAAACTGTTTTTT.